Presented here are 9 T cell receptor beta chains from one specimen sequenced in a study of human T cells and chemical hapten exposure. Time point given: pre-sensitization, week 0. Regarding treatment: therapeutic diphenylcyclopropenone sensitization with weekly scalp DPC. MiXCR was run by TCRdb on the RACE reads, yielding one entry per CDR3 protein. This sample has under 110,000 distinct CDR3 sequences; roughly 12% occur once, and the top ten carry about 1.6%. The specimen comprised whole blood, sampled in connection with sensitization to the hapten diphenylcyclopropenone (DPC). These receptor sequences come from a woman aged 45 to 65 with alopecia areata. Some clones in this sample may be carry-over from other donors' samples.

The chain links TRBV29-1 to TRBJ2-3; D is tentatively TRBD1 or TRBD2 (6 bases each). CDR1 SQVTM and CDR2 ANQGSEA come from the germline V gene. Trimming shortened V by 7 bases and J by 2 bases, and 10 bases separated the two germline ends. The CDR3 is made up of 12 amino acids. CDR3 nucleotide sequence: TGCAGCGGCGGGGACAACACAGATACGCAGTATTTT. This encodes CSGGDNTDTQYF.

The genes are TRBV7-2 and TRBJ1-3; D ambiguous. Trimming pared 4 bases from V and 3 bases from J, leaving 22 bases between. Germline V lookup: CDR1 SGHTA, CDR2 FQGNSA. The CDR3 extends over 18 amino acids. The CDR3 loop reads CASSYNISLLGGGNTIYF. The CDR3 coding sequence is TGTGCCAGCAGCTATAATATAAGTCTCCTTGGAGGTGGAAACACCATATATTTT.

This clonotype was seen repeatedly, ten times or more. CDR3 amino acids: CASRPEVAGYSYEQYF. The CDR3, as DNA: TGCGCCAGCCGCCCGGAGGTGGCGGGGTATTCCTACGAGCAGTACTTC. The chain carries TRBV5-1 and TRBJ2-7; perhaps TRBD2 as D (6 bases). This CDR3 has 16 amino acids. V was shortened by 7 bases and J by 1 base, with 21 bases between the two germline ends. CDR1 and CDR2 (germline): SGHRS, YFSETQ. Drawing the rest from reference TRBV5-1 and TRBJ2-7, the complete variable domain is KAGVTQTPRYLIKTRGQQVTLSCSPISGHRSVSWYQQTPGQGLQFLFEYFSETQRNKGNFPGRFSGRQFSNSRSEMNVSTLELGDSALYLCASRPEVAGYSYEQYFGPGTRLTVT.

This clonotype was counted only a few times. This rearrangement joins TRBV7-7 to TRBJ2-5; TRBD1 aligns across 9 bases. The CDR3 loop spans 16 amino acids. Germline V lookup: CDR1 SSHAT, CDR2 FNYEAQ (reference sequence). Trimming removed 2 bases from V and 1 base from J; junction bases left unmatched: 5. This CDR3 is CASSLNPTGGQETQYF. The CDR3 region has the DNA TGTGCCAGCAGCTTAAACCCGACAGGGGGCCAAGAGACCCAGTACTTC. Together with reference TRBV7-7 and TRBJ2-5, the CDR3 gives the full variable domain: GAGVSQSPRYKVTKRGQDVTLRCDPISSHATLYWYQQALGQGPEFLTYFNYEAQPDKSGLPSDRFSAERPEGSISTLTIQRTEQRDSAMYRCASSLNPTGGQETQYFGPGTRLLVL.

The chain combines TRBV7-6 with TRBJ2-5, with D maybe TRBD2 (6 bases). The germline V gene has CDR1 SGHVS and CDR2 FNYEAQ. The CDR3 has 16 amino acids. V was trimmed by 3 bases and J by 4 bases, leaving 18 bases between them. The CDR3: CASSFPGGAIGETQYF. The DNA for the CDR3 is TGTGCCAGCAGCTTCCCCGGGGGAGCGATAGGAGAGACCCAGTACTTC.

This clonotype was seen only a few times. V usage is TRBV5-4 and J usage is TRBJ2-3, with 9 bases aligning to TRBD2. The CDR3 is 12 residues long. V lost 3 bases and J lost 10; bases outside the gene matches: 3. CDR1 SGHNT and CDR2 YYREEE come from the germline V gene (reference sequence). The CDR3 is CASSSVAGAQYF. CDR3 nucleotide sequence: TGTGCCAGCAGCTCAGTAGCGGGGGCGCAGTATTTT.

The J gene is TRBJ2-3, the V gene TRBV9; no firm D call. From germline, CDR1 is SGDLS and CDR2 YYNGEE. The CDR3 runs to 11 residues. The V end lost 2 bases, the J end lost 9 bases, and 7 bases lay between the germline ends. CDR3 sequence: CASSVGSTQYF. The DNA for the CDR3 is TGTGCCAGCAGCGTCGGTTCGACGCAGTATTTT. Looking up the rest from reference TRBV9 and TRBJ2-3 gives the full variable domain: DSGVTQTPKHLITATGQRVTLRCSPRSGDLSVYWYQQSLDQGLQFLIQYYNGEERAKGNILERFSAQQFPDLHSELNLSSLELGDSALYFCASSVGSTQYFGPGTRLTVL.

On this clonotype itself: A much bigger clone sits one base away, suggesting this may be a read error. The genes are TRBV6-2 or TRBV6-3 and TRBJ2-1; tentative D call: TRBD1 (6 bases). Trimming stripped 5 bases from V and 10 bases from J, with 21 bases between. The germline V gene encodes CDR1 MNHEY and CDR2 SVGEGT. The CDR3 totals 15 residues. DNA for the CDR3: TGTGCCAGCAGTCAACTGGGGGCCGGTGTAGGGGAGCAGTTCTTC. This translates into CASSQLGAGVGEQFF.

This clonotype was detected only a few times. This chain uses TRBV11-3 with TRBJ1-4; D unclear. The CDR3 length is 12 residues. V gave up 5 bases and J gave up 6 bases, with 7 bases separating them. CDR1 is SGHNT and CDR2 is YENEEA in the germline V gene. CDR3 loop: CASSGPDEKLFF. In DNA form, the CDR3 reads TGTGCCAGCAGCGGGCCTGATGAAAAACTGTTTTTT.